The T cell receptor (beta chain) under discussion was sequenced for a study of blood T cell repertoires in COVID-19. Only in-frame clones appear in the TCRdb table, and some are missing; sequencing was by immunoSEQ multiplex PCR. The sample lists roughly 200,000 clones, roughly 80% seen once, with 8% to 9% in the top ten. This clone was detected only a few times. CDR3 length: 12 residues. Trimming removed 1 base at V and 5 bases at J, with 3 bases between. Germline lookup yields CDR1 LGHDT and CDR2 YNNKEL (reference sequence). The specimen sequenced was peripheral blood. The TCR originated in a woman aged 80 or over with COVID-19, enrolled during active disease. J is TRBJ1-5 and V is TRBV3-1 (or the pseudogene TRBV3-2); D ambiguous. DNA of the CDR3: TGTGCCAGCAGCCAAGGAGATCAGCCCCAGCATTTT. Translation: CASSQGDQPQHF.